The clone carrying this T cell receptor beta chain was detected only once. Sequencing libraries for TCR beta were prepared with iRepertoire HTBI primers and Arm-PCR of CDR3 regions. Using its own MiXCR run on the multiplex PCR reads, TCRdb lists one record per CDR3 protein. The profile shows roughly 420,000 distinct CDR3 sequences, roughly 17% of them singletons. Germline lookup yields CDR1 MNHEY and CDR2 SVGEGT. Trimming cost V 5 bases and J 2 bases, with 12 bases left between them. CDR3 length equals 15 residues. This entry is derived from a study of regulatory T cells in long-lasting Graves disease. Time point denoted: newly diagnosed GD, antithyroid drugs for less than 3 months. There was RNA extracted from PBMCs, and the TCR library was made from it. This sample also belongs to another study, concerning T cells in Graves' hyperthyroidism and ophthalmopathy.

The specimen was peripheral blood mononuclear cells (PBMCs), collected at new diagnosis, from a patient treated with antithyroid drugs. This sequence joins TRBV6-2 or TRBV6-3 and TRBJ1-4; no clear D. This sequence originates from a woman younger than 45 with Graves disease. The CDR3 nucleotides read TGTGCCAGCAGTGAAGGAAGCCTCACTAATGAAAAACTGTTTTTT. This sequence encodes CASSEGSLTNEKLFF.